This T cell receptor (beta chain) was retrieved from a study of blood T cells in healthy people across ages. Through a sample-barcoded 5' primer and a J-beta primer mix, a second PCR was run for roughly 6 to 12 cycles. TCRdb re-analysed the 5' RACE reads in MiXCR, keeping a single row per CDR3 protein. This sample has roughly 700,000 distinct CDR3 sequences, with around 25% found just once. This clonotype was observed a handful of times. Its antigen is currently unknown. CDR3 length equals 15 residues. CDR1 and CDR2 from the germline V gene are SGHTA and FQGNSA. General study points: Researchers judged that diversity estimates from one million T cells fell short of true values.

These data were also filed under a second study, of T cells of mothers and their children.

The rearrangement joins TRBV7-2 to TRBJ2-5; a weak D match, TRBD1 (5 bases). The end of the DNA is better explained by TRBJ2-7, so the J call may be wrong. The sequencing sample was made of blood. This sequence was found in a boy aged 5 to 17 in good health. CDR3 sequence: CASSYQRQIPHEQYF. The CDR3 DNA follows: TGTGCCAGCAGCTACCAAAGACAGATACCACACGAGCAGTACTTC.